These 32 T cell receptor beta chains share one sample of origin, sequenced in a study of cytomegalovirus exposure and HLA in healthy donors. This PCR relied on a set of 60 Vbeta primers and 13 Jbeta primers. Sequencing was performed with immunoSEQ multiplex PCR; in TCRdb, only in-frame clones are kept and a portion is missing. This sample has about 120,000 clones, with 75% found just once. Sequencing was done on a sample of PBMCs. All receptors derive from a woman under 30 in good health and CMV-seronegative.

The rearrangement joins TRBV7-3 to TRBJ2-7; 8 nucleotides align to TRBD1. In germline, CDR1 is SGHTA, CDR2 FQGTGA. After removal of 5 bases from V and 2 bases from J, the junction contained 5 bases not matched to a gene. This CDR3 spans 14 amino acids. DNA of the CDR3: TGTGCCAGCAGCAGAGGACAGGGACCCTACGAGCAGTACTTC. Translated: CASSRGQGPYEQYF.

The rearrangement joins TRBV28 to TRBJ1-4; 7 bases agree with TRBD1. The CDR3 totals 14 residues. With 4 bases clipped from V and 4 bases from J, the junction kept 3 bases outside the gene matches. Germline CDR1 reads MDHEN; CDR2 reads SYDVKM. The CDR3 reads CASSSTGINEKLFF. As DNA, the CDR3 is TGTGCCAGCAGTTCGACAGGGATTAATGAAAAACTGTTTTTT.

The CDR3 protein is CASSTPLGGQGIVTGELFF. The CDR3 coding sequence is TGTGCCAGCAGCACACCGTTGGGCGGACAGGGAATTGTCACCGGGGAGCTGTTTTTT. The chain joins TRBV7-8 to TRBJ2-2; 8 nucleotides align to TRBD1. There are 19 residues in the CDR3. V lost 5 bases and J lost 4; bases outside the gene matches: 18. Germline V gene sequence: CDR1 SGHVS, CDR2 FQNEAQ.

J is TRBJ1-4 and V is TRBV5-1; tentatively, D is TRBD1 (5 bases). The CDR3 has 15 residues. Germline V gene lookup returns CDR1 SGHRS and CDR2 YFSETQ. V lost 4 bases and J lost 0, with 10 bases in between. The CDR3, as DNA: TGCGCCAGCAGCCCGGACACATCAACTAATGAAAAACTGTTTTTT. Its translation is CASSPDTSTNEKLFF.

The CDR3: CASSPDWAGVNEQYF. The DNA of the CDR3 is TGTGCCAGCAGCCCGGACTGGGCGGGGGTCAACGAGCAGTACTTC. The rearrangement links TRBV7-9 to TRBJ2-7; 7 bases align to TRBD2. V shed 5 bases and J 5 bases; nucleotides not matched to a gene: 12. The V gene's germline CDR1 is SEHNR and CDR2 FQNEAQ (reference sequence). The CDR3 is made up of 15 amino acids.

Only one count was recorded for this clone. CDR3 protein: CASSPRQLATAYEQYF. Written as DNA, the CDR3 is TGTGCCAGCTCACCACGACAACTAGCTACCGCCTACGAGCAGTACTTC. The V call is TRBV18, the J call TRBJ2-7; possible D gene TRBD2, 6 bases. This CDR3 contains 16 residues. V lost 1 base and J lost 2, with 15 bases in between. The germline V gene encodes CDR1 KGHSH and CDR2 LQKENI.

The chain has TRBV7-3 and TRBJ1-5; tentative D call: TRBD1 (6 bases). V was shortened by 3 bases and J by 2 bases, with 14 bases between the two germline ends. This CDR3 is built from 16 residues. Germline values: CDR1 SGHTA, CDR2 FQGTGA. DNA of the CDR3: TGTGCCAGCAGCTTGTTACAGGGCTGGCGCAATCAGCCCCAGCATTTT. Its translation: CASSLLQGWRNQPQHF.

The chain carries TRBV7-8 and TRBJ1-2; TRBD1 aligns across 9 bases. This CDR3 has 15 residues. The J segment lost 5 bases and the V segment lost 3 bases, leaving 7 bases of the junction unmatched. Germline CDR1 is SGHVS and CDR2 is FQNEAQ. This CDR3 reads CASSFDGTGPYGYTF. DNA for the CDR3: TGTGCCAGCAGCTTCGACGGGACAGGGCCTTATGGCTACACCTTC.

The genes are TRBV2 and TRBJ1-1, with 7 bases lining up with TRBD1. CDR3 length: 15 residues. The junction had 7 bases not matched to a gene; V was cut back by 6 bases and J by 0 bases. Germline CDR1 reads SNHLY; CDR2 reads FYNNEI. CDR3 protein: CASSVQGQMNTEAFF. In nucleotides, the CDR3 is TGTGCCAGCAGCGTTCAGGGACAGATGAACACTGAAGCTTTCTTT. Variable domain in full (rest from reference TRBV2 and TRBJ1-1): EPEVTQTPSHQVTQMGQEVILRCVPISNHLYFYWYRQILGQKVEFLVSFYNNEISEKSEIFDDQFSVERPDGSNFTLKIRSTKLEDSAMYFCASSVQGQMNTEAFFGQGTRLTVV.

The gene calls are TRBV30 and TRBJ2-2, with 8 bases matching TRBD2. V lost 1 base and J lost 4; bases outside the gene matches: 8. There are 16 residues in the CDR3. Germline V CDR1 and CDR2: GTSNPN, SVGIG (reference sequence). CDR3 nucleotides: TGTGCCTGGAGTGAACGGGGGGGGTCTAGCACCGGGGAGCTGTTTTTT. Its translation: CAWSERGGSSTGELFF.

The rearrangement uses TRBV15 and TRBJ2-1; D is undetermined. Germline V lookup: CDR1 LNHNV, CDR2 YYDKDF (reference sequence). Trimming removed 0 bases from V and 7 bases from J, with 7 bases in between. The CDR3 runs to 13 residues. CDR3 in DNA: TGTGCCACCAGCAGAGATCAAATGAATGAGCAGTTCTTC. It codes for CATSRDQMNEQFF. Using reference TRBV15 and TRBJ2-1 for the parts outside the CDR3, the full variable domain is DAMVIQNPRYQVTQFGKPVTLSCSQTLNHNVMYWYQQKSSQAPKLLFHYYDKDFNNEADTPDNFQSRRPNTSFCFLDIRSPGLGDTAMYLCATSRDQMNEQFFGPGTRLTVL.

The genes are TRBV12-5 and TRBJ1-4; TRBD1 is a possible D gene (5 bases). The V gene lost 5 bases and the J gene lost 8 bases, with 15 bases spanning the gap. In germline, CDR1 is LGHNT, CDR2 FRNRAP. This CDR3 has 14 amino acids. DNA of the CDR3: TGTGCTAGTGGTCCTGGAGGGGCAGGGGAAAAACTGTTTTTT. Translated, it gives CASGPGGAGEKLFF.

This clone has only a few counts. The V gene is TRBV6-1, the J gene TRBJ1-1; maybe TRBD1 (5 bases). Per germline, CDR1 MNHNS and CDR2 SASEGT. CDR3 length: 13 residues. With 4 bases removed from V and 4 bases from J, the gap between germline ends came to 10 bases. The CDR3 sequence is CASSAGPGTEAFF. CDR3 bases: TGTGCCAGCAGTGCAGGGCCAGGCACTGAAGCTTTCTTT.

The V and J genes are TRBV6-1 and TRBJ1-1; the D gene is possibly TRBD1 (5 bases). V was pared by 7 bases and J by 8 bases, with 17 bases between. In germline, CDR1 is MNHNS, CDR2 SASEGT. The CDR3 runs 13 residues. The chain's CDR3 is CASTPGLALEAFF. The CDR3 DNA reads TGTGCCAGCACCCCGGGACTGGCTTTAGAAGCTTTCTTT.

The V and J genes are TRBV5-1 and TRBJ1-6; 7 positions agree with TRBD1. The V segment lost 2 bases and the J segment 9 bases; nucleotides outside the gene matches: 8. Germline assignment: CDR1 SGHRS and CDR2 YFSETQ. CDR3 size: 15 residues. The CDR3 loop reads CASSFSPGGSSPLHF. As DNA, the CDR3 is TGCGCCAGCAGCTTCTCCCCAGGGGGAAGTTCACCCCTCCACTTT.

V gene TRBV27 combines with J gene TRBJ2-6, with TRBD1 identical over 7 bases. Trimming at V came to 4 bases and at J to 2 bases, leaving 14 bases not matched to a gene. Germline CDR1 and CDR2: MNHEY and SMNVEV (reference sequence). The CDR3 runs to 19 residues. The CDR3: CASSYRGLALVPGANVLTF. Here the CDR3 DNA reads TGTGCCAGCAGTTACAGGGGTTTAGCTTTGGTCCCTGGGGCCAACGTCCTGACTTTC.

The rearrangement uses TRBV7-2 and TRBJ2-2; the D is unclear. Germline values: CDR1 SGHTA, CDR2 FQGNSA. Between the trimmed V and J ends, which lost 4 bases and 9 bases, there was a span of 6 bases. This CDR3 spans 11 amino acids. The CDR3 protein is CASSYSRELFF. The CDR3 DNA reads as TGTGCCAGCAGCTATAGTAGGGAGCTGTTTTTT.

This chain uses TRBV12-5 with TRBJ2-5, with D perhaps TRBD2 (6 bases). The CDR3 has 14 residues. CDR1 LGHNT and CDR2 FRNRAP come from the germline V gene. V lost 6 bases, J lost 1 base, and 12 bases lay in between. CDR3 residues: CASGLGDFQETQYF. The CDR3 bases are TGTGCTAGTGGCCTCGGGGACTTCCAAGAGACCCAGTACTTC.

The V and J genes are TRBV14 and TRBJ1-2; D not resolved. The germline V and J ends were trimmed by 4 bases and 2 bases, with 11 bases remaining between them. CDR1 and CDR2 (germline): SGHDN, FVKESK. The CDR3 consists of 14 residues. CDR3 DNA: TGTGCCAGCAGCCCACATAATTCGAACTATGGCTACACCTTC. The encoded protein is CASSPHNSNYGYTF.

This clone was picked up a small number of times. Other DNA sequences in this specimen translate into the identical CDR3. The gene calls are TRBV30 and TRBJ1-1; D is unclear. The CDR3 sequence is 13 residues long. Trimming removed 0 bases from V and 2 bases from J, with 7 bases in between. CDR1 and CDR2 (germline): GTSNPN, SVGIG (reference sequence). CDR3 region: CAWSVGVNTEAFF. CDR3 bases: TGTGCCTGGAGTGTCGGGGTCAACACTGAAGCTTTCTTT.

V gene TRBV5-1 combines with J gene TRBJ1-5, with a weak D call TRBD1 (6 bases). The CDR3 is made up of 15 amino acids. Looked up from germline, CDR1 is SGHRS and CDR2 is YFSETQ. Trimming left V 5 bases short and J 3 bases short, with 15 bases between. CDR3 sequence: CASRSGAFDNQPQHF. The CDR3 DNA is TGCGCCAGCAGATCAGGGGCCTTCGACAATCAGCCCCAGCATTTT.

The rearrangement uses TRBV5-1 and TRBJ1-2, with D possibly TRBD1 on 5 matching bases. This CDR3 region has 16 residues. V was shortened by 4 bases and J by 6 bases, with 22 bases between the two germline ends. Germline loops: CDR1 SGHRS, CDR2 YFSETQ. CDR3 sequence reads: CASSGGDPKGGHGYTF. DNA for the CDR3: TGCGCCAGCAGCGGAGGGGACCCAAAAGGCGGCCATGGCTACACCTTC.

The chain couples TRBV30 to TRBJ1-5; 7 nucleotides line up with TRBD1. CDR1 GTSNPN and CDR2 SVGIG come from the germline V gene (reference sequence). The CDR3 totals 13 residues. Unmatched junction bases numbered 1, after V lost 1 base and J lost 4 bases. In DNA, the CDR3 is TGTGCCTGGAGTGCAGGGGGAAATCAGCCCCAGCATTTT. Protein: CAWSAGGNQPQHF.

CDR3: CASSRDRDGEKLFF. Written as DNA, the CDR3 is TGTGCCAGCAGCCGGGACAGGGACGGCGAAAAACTGTTTTTT. V is TRBV11-2 and J is TRBJ1-4, with 9 bases matching TRBD1. The CDR3 spans 14 residues. The J segment lost 8 bases and the V segment lost 5 bases, leaving 6 bases of the junction unmatched. Looked up from germline, CDR1 is SGHAT and CDR2 is FQNNGV.

The chain combines TRBV7-8 with TRBJ1-1; D might be TRBD1 (5 bases). The germline V gene encodes CDR1 SGHVS and CDR2 FQNEAQ. The CDR3 spans 14 residues. Trimming pared 5 bases from V and 6 bases from J, leaving 16 bases between. The CDR3 region is CASSPGEGRAEAFF. Written as DNA, the CDR3 is TGTGCCAGCAGCCCCGGGGAGGGGCGAGCTGAAGCTTTCTTT.

The chain employs TRBV19 and TRBJ1-2; weak D call: TRBD1 (6 bases). The CDR3 has 15 residues. The germline V gene encodes CDR1 LNHDA and CDR2 SQIVND (reference sequence). V was cut by 1 base and J by 5 bases, with 14 bases left in between. The CDR3 DNA follows: TGTGCCAGTAGTATAGGGACAGAACTACAATATGGCTACACCTTC. Protein product: CASSIGTELQYGYTF.

The V and J genes are TRBV6-5 and TRBJ1-2, with D uncertain. V shed 5 bases and J shed 2 bases, with 12 bases lying between them. CDR1 and CDR2 from the germline V gene are MNHEY and SVGAGI. CDR3 length: 14 amino acids. CDR3: CASSRQAFNYGYTF. CDR3 bases: TGTGCCAGCAGTCGGCAGGCTTTCAACTATGGCTACACCTTC.

This clone was seen only once. DNA for the CDR3: TGCGCCAGCAGTGAGCCCCTTTCCCAGACAGGGAACCGATTGGCTTTCTTT. Translating it yields CASSEPLSQTGNRLAFF. The gene calls are TRBV10-1 and TRBJ1-1, with TRBD1 identical over 7 bases. The CDR3 sequence is 17 residues long. In germline, CDR1 is WNHNN, CDR2 SYGVQD (reference sequence). The trim removed 2 bases at V and 11 bases at J, leaving 20 bases unmatched.

A few counts support this clone. The J gene is TRBJ2-7, the V gene TRBV5-1; 8 nucleotides agree with TRBD1. The CDR3 loop spans 13 amino acids. J gave up 3 bases and V 4 bases, and 3 bases lay outside the gene matches. CDR1 is SGHRS and CDR2 is YFSETQ in the germline V gene. The CDR3 DNA sequence: TGCGCCAGCAGCCGCGGACAGGGCTACGAGCAGTACTTC. This translates into CASSRGQGYEQYF. Full variable domain (missing parts from reference TRBV5-1 and TRBJ2-7): KAGVTQTPRYLIKTRGQQVTLSCSPISGHRSVSWYQQTPGQGLQFLFEYFSETQRNKGNFPGRFSGRQFSNSRSEMNVSTLELGDSALYLCASSRGQGYEQYFGPGTRLTVT.

The chain has TRBV7-8 and TRBJ1-6, with D unresolved. Germline V CDR1 and CDR2: SGHVS, FQNEAQ. V lost 1 base and J 10 bases, leaving 14 bases between the germline ends. CDR3 size: 15 residues. The CDR3 sequence is CASSLGGRGGSPLHF. The CDR3 DNA is TGTGCCAGCAGCTTAGGTGGGAGAGGAGGGTCACCCCTCCACTTT.

This CDR3 reads CASSAAGQIFYGYTF. In nucleotides, the CDR3 is TGTGCCAGCAGTGCGGCGGGACAGATCTTTTATGGCTACACCTTC. The V and J genes are TRBV6-1 and TRBJ1-2; 7 bases match TRBD1. V lost 4 bases to trimming and J lost 5 bases; unmatched junction nucleotides: 10. Germline V gene lookup returns CDR1 MNHNS and CDR2 SASEGT. There are 15 residues in the CDR3.

The chain recombines TRBV7-8 with TRBJ1-3, with D uncertain. Germline-derived CDR1 and CDR2 are SGHVS and FQNEAQ. The CDR3 has 16 amino acids. V lost 1 base and J lost 0, with 10 bases in between. The CDR3 reads CASSLGSQNSGNTIYF. For the CDR3, the DNA is TGTGCCAGCAGCTTAGGATCCCAGAACTCTGGAAACACCATATATTTT.